This T cell receptor (beta chain) was captured by sequencing in a study of shared clonotypes between healthy human individuals. Across the whole study: Per donor, CD8 memory used one plate, CD8 naive used two, CD4 memory used three and CD4 naive used three.

Of note for this clone: Antigen unknown. This specimen includes other DNA sequences encoding the same CDR3.

The V and J ends lost 0 bases and 0 bases respectively, with 7 bases between them. The CDR3 contains 14 residues. Germline values: CDR1 SGHRS, CDR2 YFSETQ. General study findings and limits: Blood was the sole source, and tissue repertoires probably differ.

The genomic DNA of each subset was split evenly across several immunoSEQ plates. Sequencing used immunoSEQ multiplex PCR; TCRdb keeps in-frame clones, though not all of them. In the table there are 2,500,000 or so clones, approximately 93% of which are singletons. The origin of this receptor is a man between 18 and 35 years old in good health. Some clones in this sample may be carry-over from other donors' samples. Sequencing was done on a sample of naive CD4+ T cells from PBMCs. The sample's subset: CD45RA+ positively selected. V usage is TRBV5-1 and J usage is TRBJ2-7; D is undetermined. The CDR3 is CASSLVASSYEQYF. In DNA form, the CDR3 reads TGCGCCAGCAGCTTGGTTGCGAGCTCCTACGAGCAGTACTTC.